What follows are 10 T cell receptor beta chains derived from one specimen sequenced in a study of T cells in Graves' hyperthyroidism and ophthalmopathy. The TCR beta CDR3 regions underwent amplification using RNA transcripts as the source. Carried out on the TCR CDR3, a first-round RT-PCR used the HTBI primer set. Via MiXCR, TCRdb re-called the multiplex PCR reads, giving one row per CDR3 protein. In the table there are more than 550,000 distinct CDR3 sequences, roughly a sixth of which are singletons. Sequenced sample: blood. These receptor sequences come from a woman in her 50s with Graves' hyperthyroidism that later progressed to Graves' ophthalmopathy.

This chain connects TRBV30 to TRBJ2-5; TRBD1 might be the D (5 bases). The ends were cut back, 2 bases at V and 5 bases at J, with 9 bases in the middle. Looked up from germline, CDR1 is GTSNPN and CDR2 is SVGIG (reference sequence). CDR3 size: 12 residues. The CDR3 DNA reads as TGTGCCTGGAGTCAGGGTGGCGAGACCCAGTACTTC. It specifies CAWSQGGETQYF.

This clonotype came up many times. The genes are TRBV20-1 and TRBJ2-2; the D gene is possibly TRBD1 (6 bases). The V end lost 6 bases, the J end lost 2 bases, and 10 bases lay between the germline ends. This CDR3 contains 13 residues. The germline V gene encodes CDR1 DFQATT and CDR2 SNEGSKA (reference sequence). The CDR3 region has the DNA TGCAGTGCAGTGGACAGAAACACCGGGGAGCTGTTTTTT. Translated: CSAVDRNTGELFF.

The V gene is TRBV4-1, the J gene TRBJ1-2; D call uncertain. The CDR3 contains 14 residues. V lost 2 bases to trimming and J lost 6 bases, with 13 bases between them. Germline V CDR1 and CDR2: MGHRA, YSYEKL. In DNA form, the CDR3 reads TGCGCCAGCAGCCAATTTCGCGGCTTGGATGGCTACACCTTC. Protein sequence: CASSQFRGLDGYTF.

Of note for this clonotype: A much larger clone is a single base away; this may be a read error. This chain links TRBV27 with TRBJ1-5; 8 nucleotides align to TRBD1. There are 16 residues in the CDR3. Germline-derived CDR1 and CDR2 are MNHEY and SMNVEV (reference sequence). For the CDR3, the DNA is TGTGTCAGCAGTCCGACAGGGGTCGGTGGCAATCAGCCCCAGCATTTT. Encoded protein: CVSSPTGVGGNQPQHF.

The sample holds many counts of this clonotype. The J gene is TRBJ2-7, the V gene TRBV12-5; D tentatively reads TRBD1 or TRBD2 (5 bases each). The germline V gene encodes CDR1 LGHNT and CDR2 FRNRAP. V was clipped by 2 bases and J by 2 bases, with 22 bases between them. This CDR3 is built from 18 residues. The CDR3 nucleotides are TGTGCTAGTGGTTTGCGGAAATCGGGACCCGAAATCCCCTACGAGCAGTACTTC. The encoded protein is CASGLRKSGPEIPYEQYF.

The chain combines TRBV6-1 with TRBJ2-3; maybe TRBD1 (6 bases). Germline loops: CDR1 MNHNS, CDR2 SASEGT. V lost 4 bases, J lost 1 base, and 12 bases lay in between. The CDR3 loop spans 15 amino acids. The CDR3 region is CASSARTAGTDTQYF. The CDR3 DNA reads as TGTGCCAGCAGTGCTAGGACAGCCGGCACAGATACGCAGTATTTT.

The chain has TRBV4-1 and TRBJ1-5, with a tentative D call TRBD1 (5 bases). Looked up from germline, CDR1 is MGHRA and CDR2 is YSYEKL. The CDR3 runs 18 residues. Trimming shortened V by 2 bases and J by 0 bases, and 17 bases separated the two germline ends. CDR3 sequence reads: CASSQYPSGGNSNQPQHF. DNA for the CDR3: TGCGCCAGCAGCCAATATCCTAGCGGGGGGAATAGCAATCAGCCCCAGCATTTT.

This clonotype was counted many times. V is TRBV27 and J is TRBJ2-7, with a weak D call TRBD1 (6 bases). CDR1 MNHEY and CDR2 SMNVEV come from the germline V gene (reference sequence). V was cut by 3 bases and J by 6 bases, with 15 bases left in between. This CDR3 is 14 amino acids long. CDR3 nucleotide sequence: TGTGCCAGCAGTTTCGCTTCAGGGGCCCCCGAGCAGTACTTC. Amino acids: CASSFASGAPEQYF.

The rearrangement uses TRBV12-3 or TRBV12-4 and TRBJ1-4, with TRBD1 matching 9 bases. J was trimmed by 8 bases and V by 6 bases; bases with no gene match: 10. The CDR3 consists of 15 residues. CDR3 coding DNA: TGTGCCAGCAGACCGCGGGACAGGGTAAACGAAAAACTGTTTTTT. Its translation: CASRPRDRVNEKLFF.

The chain couples TRBV6-1 to TRBJ2-5; 9 bases fit TRBD2. The trim removed 2 bases at V and 2 bases at J, leaving 6 bases unmatched. This CDR3 has 16 amino acids. CDR1 and CDR2 (germline): MNHNS, SASEGT. The CDR3, as DNA: TGTGCCAGCAGTGAAAGGACTAGCGCGTCGCAAGAGACCCAGTACTTC. Translated: CASSERTSASQETQYF.